This T cell receptor beta chain was recovered during a study of shared clonotypes between healthy human individuals. Study findings and constraints: With few donors, the genetic and exposure-history diversity represented was limited.

The CDR3 consists of 16 residues. Germline lookup yields CDR1 SNHLY and CDR2 FYNNEI. The junction had 8 bases not matched to a gene; V was cut back by 3 bases and J by 4 bases. Selected positively for CCR7 and CD45RO-negative, naive CD8 cells excluded terminally differentiated effector memory CD45RA+ cells. Clones were read by immunoSEQ multiplex PCR, and TCRdb kept only the in-frame ones, dropping some. The table lists roughly 2.1 million clones, around 93% of them singletons. This clone was counted once. Antigen: not known. V usage is TRBV2 and J usage is TRBJ2-2; 7 bases line up with TRBD2. The sequence came from a man aged 18 to 29 in good health. Some clones in this sample may be carry-over from other donors' samples. What was sequenced was naive CD8+ T cells from PBMCs. The CDR3 sequence is CASSDPREVGTGELFF. CDR3 DNA: TGTGCCAGCAGTGACCCCCGGGAGGTGGGCACCGGGGAGCTGTTTTTT.